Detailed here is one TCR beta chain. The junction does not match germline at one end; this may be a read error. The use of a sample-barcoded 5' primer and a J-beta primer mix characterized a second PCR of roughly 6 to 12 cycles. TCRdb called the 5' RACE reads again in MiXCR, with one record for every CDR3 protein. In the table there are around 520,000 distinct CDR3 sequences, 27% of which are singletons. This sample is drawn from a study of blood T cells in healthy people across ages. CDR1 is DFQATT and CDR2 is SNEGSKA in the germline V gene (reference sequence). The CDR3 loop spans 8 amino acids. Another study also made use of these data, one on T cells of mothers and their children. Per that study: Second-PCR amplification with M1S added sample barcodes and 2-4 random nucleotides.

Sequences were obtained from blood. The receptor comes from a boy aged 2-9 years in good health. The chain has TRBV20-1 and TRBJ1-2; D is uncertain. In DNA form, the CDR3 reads TGCAGTGCTAGACAGGACCACTTC. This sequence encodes CSARQDHF.